This TCR beta chain was identified in a study of glioma-infiltrating T cells listed by TCRdb under 2016. Turning to the overall study: The study sequenced TCR alpha- and beta-chain repertoires from glioma tissue, from non-neoplastic brain tissue and from matched peripheral blood mononuclear cells. To measure how far tissue and blood T-cell populations diverged, each tissue-infiltrating repertoire was compared against the peripheral blood repertoire of the same patient. Three low-grade glioma patients, several primary glioblastoma patients and three non-glioma patients contributing non-neoplastic brain tissue were included in the paired cohort. Overall study outcomes, separate from this receptor: In non-neoplastic patients, VJ-independent divergence between tissue and blood fell below expectation, whereas in all gliomas, and especially in low-grade gliomas, the divergence rose above expectation. Only a very small number of CDR3 sequences turned up in both tissue and blood, a result put down to high CDR3 diversity combined with limited sampling. Group comparisons were based on small numbers of patients: three non-neoplastic, three low-grade glioma and several glioblastoma patients.

The trim is 5 bases for V and 5 bases for J, with a gap of 14 bases between the germline ends. The CDR3 measures 14 amino acids from cysteine to phenylalanine. The read is trimmed to its CDR3 DNA, 42 bases read in frame from base 1. In the germline V gene (reference sequence), CDR1 corresponds to LNHDA and CDR2 to SQIVND. The iRepertoire nested amplicon-rescue multiplex PCR (arm-PCR) platform was used to amplify TCR alpha and beta CDR3 regions from RNA. For one-step reverse transcription and amplification, roughly 100-450 ng of tissue mRNA or PBMC total RNA was used as input. Following bead purification, Illumina adapters were added by a secondary multiplex PCR, and libraries between 200 and 400 bp were gel-purified. Internal 6-nucleotide barcodes were carried by the libraries and were used for demultiplexing. Sequencing of libraries was performed on an Illumina MiSeq with 2x220 or 2x250 nucleotide paired-end reads. The study's own analysis went as follows. Paired reads were merged with FLASH 1.2.11 and aligned to the GRCh37 human genome with BWA-MEM before extracting TRA and TRB reads. For V and J assignment, an IMGT-derived reference of cassette sequences and CDR3 motifs that included pseudogenes was used. Three-frame translation of reads was performed, and productive CDR3s were defined as those with a C...FGXG motif and no stop codons. Clonotypes were defined as unique combinations of V-J cassette pair and CDR3 amino acid sequence. Reads were filtered by Hamming distance, thresholded by each sample's sequence error rate in mapped regions. Starting from the raw public reads, TCRdb applied fastp trimming at Q25, assembled clones with MiXCR and retained in-frame beta chains. Here each entry gathers all rows of one CDR3 protein and keeps the most common genes and DNA. It is TCRdb's table, rather than the study itself, that gives the V and J calls and clone size. Here the sample has 150,000 to 200,000 distinct CDR3 sequences; around 30% occur a single time. 20% of the sample lies in the top ten.

As for this clonotype: Its antigen remains unidentified. A much larger clone is a single base away; this may be a read error.

The clonotype was recovered from a human donor with low-grade glioma or glioblastoma, undergoing nonglioma brain surgery, or in good health (not recorded which). The V gene is TRBV19 and the J gene is TRBJ2-3; the D region is possibly TRBD1 or TRBD2, each matching across 6 bases. Sample: glioma tissue, nonneoplastic brain tissue, or PBMCs (not recorded which). The CDR3 reads as follows: CASSPFGGRDTQYF. Read as DNA, the sequence is TGTGCCAGTAGTCCTTTCGGGGGCCGAGATACGCAGTATTTT.